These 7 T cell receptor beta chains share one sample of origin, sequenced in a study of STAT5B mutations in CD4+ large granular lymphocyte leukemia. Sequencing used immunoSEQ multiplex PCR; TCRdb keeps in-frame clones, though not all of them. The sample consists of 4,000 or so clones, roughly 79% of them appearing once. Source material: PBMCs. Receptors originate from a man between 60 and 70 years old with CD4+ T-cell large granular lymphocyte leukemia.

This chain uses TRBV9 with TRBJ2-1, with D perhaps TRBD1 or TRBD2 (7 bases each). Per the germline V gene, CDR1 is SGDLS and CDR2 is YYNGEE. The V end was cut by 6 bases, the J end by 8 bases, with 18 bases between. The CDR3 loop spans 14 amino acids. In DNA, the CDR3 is TGTGCCAGCACAGGGGGGGCGCGAGAGGATGAGCAGTTCTTC. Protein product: CASTGGAREDEQFF.

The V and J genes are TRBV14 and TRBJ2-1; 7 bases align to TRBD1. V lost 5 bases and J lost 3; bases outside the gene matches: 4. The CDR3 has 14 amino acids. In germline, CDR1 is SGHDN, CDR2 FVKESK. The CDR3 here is CASSSRDSYNEQFF. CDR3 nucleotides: TGTGCCAGCAGCTCCCGGGACAGCTACAATGAGCAGTTCTTC.

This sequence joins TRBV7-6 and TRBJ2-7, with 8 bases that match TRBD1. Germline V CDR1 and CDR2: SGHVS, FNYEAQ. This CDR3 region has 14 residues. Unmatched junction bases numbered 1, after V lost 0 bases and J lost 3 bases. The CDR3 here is CASSLADRDYEQYF. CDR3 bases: TGTGCCAGCAGCTTAGCGGACAGGGACTACGAGCAGTACTTC.

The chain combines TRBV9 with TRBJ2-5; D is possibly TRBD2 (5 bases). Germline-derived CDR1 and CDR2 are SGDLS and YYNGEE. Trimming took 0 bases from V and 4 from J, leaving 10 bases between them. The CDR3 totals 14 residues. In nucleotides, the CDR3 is TGTGCCAGCAGCGTAGGAGGGCCCCTAGAGACCCAGTACTTC. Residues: CASSVGGPLETQYF.

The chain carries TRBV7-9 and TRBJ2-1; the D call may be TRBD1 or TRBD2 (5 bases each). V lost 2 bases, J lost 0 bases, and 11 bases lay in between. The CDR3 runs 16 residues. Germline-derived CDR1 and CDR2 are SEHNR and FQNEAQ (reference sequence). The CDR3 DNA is TGTGCCAGCAGCTTATTGAGGGGCGGCTCCTACAATGAGCAGTTCTTC. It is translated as CASSLLRGGSYNEQFF. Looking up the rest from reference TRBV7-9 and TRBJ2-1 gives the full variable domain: DTGVSQNPRHKITKRGQNVTFRCDPISEHNRLYWYRQTLGQGPEFLTYFQNEAQLEKSRLLSDRFSAERPKGSFSTLEIQRTEQGDSAMYLCASSLLRGGSYNEQFFGPGTRLTVL.

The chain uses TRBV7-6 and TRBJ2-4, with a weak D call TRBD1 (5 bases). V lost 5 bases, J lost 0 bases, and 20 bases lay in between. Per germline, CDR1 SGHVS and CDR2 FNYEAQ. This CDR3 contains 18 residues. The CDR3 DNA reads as TGTGCCAGCAGCATCTTTGACAGAAACGATCCAGCCAAAAACATTCAGTACTTC. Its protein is CASSIFDRNDPAKNIQYF.

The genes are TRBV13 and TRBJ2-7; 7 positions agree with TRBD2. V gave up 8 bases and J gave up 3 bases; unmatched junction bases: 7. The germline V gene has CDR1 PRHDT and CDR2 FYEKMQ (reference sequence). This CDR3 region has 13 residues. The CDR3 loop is CASVRGGIYEQYF. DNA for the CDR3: TGTGCCAGCGTTCGCGGGGGAATCTACGAGCAGTACTTC.